This entry lists 9 T cell receptor beta chains sequenced from one sample in a study of shared clonotypes between healthy human individuals. TCRdb's copy holds only in-frame clones and misses some; the assay was immunoSEQ multiplex PCR. The sample includes roughly 2.5 million clones, approximately 92% seen only once; the top ten take roughly 0.14%. The sample consisted of naive CD4+ T cells sorted from blood. The subset is: CD45RA+ positively selected. The source of these receptors is a man aged 18 to 29 in good health.

The rearrangement uses TRBV9 and TRBJ2-1; D gene unclear. Deletions cut 0 bases from V and 1 base from J, with 17 bases between. Germline values: CDR1 SGDLS, CDR2 YYNGEE. The length of the CDR3 is 18 residues. This CDR3 is CASSVGQPEAPSYNEQFF. As DNA, the CDR3 is TGTGCCAGCAGCGTAGGCCAGCCAGAGGCCCCATCCTACAATGAGCAGTTCTTC.

V gene TRBV18 combines with J gene TRBJ2-7, with 11 bases fitting TRBD2. The CDR3 is made up of 15 amino acids. After removal of 3 bases from V and 7 bases from J, the junction contained 8 bases not matched to a gene. Germline V lookup: CDR1 KGHSH, CDR2 LQKENI. Here the CDR3 DNA reads TGTGCCAGCTCACCCGCAACTAGCGGGAGTAGAGAGCAGTACTTC. It is translated as CASSPATSGSREQYF.

This clone appeared a single time. V usage is TRBV28 and J usage is TRBJ2-4; 15 bases are shared with TRBD2. The CDR3 sequence is 21 residues long. Germline CDR1 MDHEN, CDR2 SYDVKM. After removal of 5 bases from V and 1 base from J, the junction contained 15 bases not matched to a gene. The CDR3 protein is CASSPNHPGLAGGPAKNIQYF. The CDR3 nucleotides read TGTGCCAGCAGTCCTAACCACCCAGGACTAGCGGGGGGGCCGGCCAAAAACATTCAGTACTTC.

V usage is TRBV4-1 and J usage is TRBJ1-6, with D tentatively TRBD1 (5 bases). V dropped 0 bases and J dropped 0 bases, with 12 bases sitting between them. This CDR3 is built from 18 residues. Germline CDR1 and CDR2: MGHRA and YSYEKL. Here the CDR3 reads CASSQEGHLSSYNSPLHF. Written as DNA, the CDR3 is TGCGCCAGCAGCCAAGAAGGACACTTGAGCTCCTATAATTCACCCCTCCACTTT.

This clone came up a few times. This chain joins TRBV28 and TRBJ1-3; D is undetermined. This CDR3 has 15 residues. The V and J ends lost 5 bases and 0 bases respectively, with 11 bases between them. Germline-derived CDR1 and CDR2 are MDHEN and SYDVKM. The CDR3: CASSRFPLSGNTIYF. The CDR3 DNA reads TGTGCCAGCAGTCGGTTCCCCCTCTCTGGAAACACCATATATTTT.

V gene TRBV10-3 combines with J gene TRBJ2-3; 12 bases are shared with TRBD2. Germline values: CDR1 ENHRY, CDR2 SYGVKD. This CDR3 is built from 15 residues. The V and J ends lost 6 bases and 3 bases, in that order; junction bases with no gene match: 4. The CDR3 sequence is CAIRTSGGRTDTQYF. As DNA, the CDR3 is TGTGCCATCAGGACTAGCGGGGGAAGAACAGATACGCAGTATTTT.

Comment on this clone: Distinct nucleotide sequences in the sample also encode this CDR3. V usage is TRBV6-6 and J usage is TRBJ1-4; 7 positions match TRBD1. The germline V gene has CDR1 MNHNY and CDR2 SVGAGI (reference sequence). The CDR3 sequence is 14 residues long. Unmatched junction bases numbered 8, after V lost 6 bases and J lost 7 bases. The CDR3 DNA follows: TGTGCCAGCAGCCCCCGACAGGGAGGTGAAAAACTGTTTTTT. It is translated as CASSPRQGGEKLFF.

In its sample, this clone was seen once. This sequence joins TRBV5-1 and TRBJ2-3; 12 bases align to TRBD1. Germline V gene lookup returns CDR1 SGHRS and CDR2 YFSETQ. V lost 5 bases to trimming and J lost 4 bases; unmatched junction nucleotides: 5. The CDR3 contains 15 residues. The CDR3 sequence is CASSGGQGAADTQYF. In DNA, the CDR3 is TGCGCCAGCAGTGGGGGACAGGGGGCGGCAGATACGCAGTATTTT.

J is TRBJ1-3 and V is TRBV6-1; D call uncertain. This CDR3 is built from 15 residues. CDR1 is MNHNS, CDR2 SASEGT, per germline. V lost 7 bases to trimming and J lost 0 bases, with 13 bases between them. The CDR3 DNA sequence: TGTGCCAGCAATTGGTGGTCCCGCTCTGGAAACACCATATATTTT. Encoded protein: CASNWWSRSGNTIYF.